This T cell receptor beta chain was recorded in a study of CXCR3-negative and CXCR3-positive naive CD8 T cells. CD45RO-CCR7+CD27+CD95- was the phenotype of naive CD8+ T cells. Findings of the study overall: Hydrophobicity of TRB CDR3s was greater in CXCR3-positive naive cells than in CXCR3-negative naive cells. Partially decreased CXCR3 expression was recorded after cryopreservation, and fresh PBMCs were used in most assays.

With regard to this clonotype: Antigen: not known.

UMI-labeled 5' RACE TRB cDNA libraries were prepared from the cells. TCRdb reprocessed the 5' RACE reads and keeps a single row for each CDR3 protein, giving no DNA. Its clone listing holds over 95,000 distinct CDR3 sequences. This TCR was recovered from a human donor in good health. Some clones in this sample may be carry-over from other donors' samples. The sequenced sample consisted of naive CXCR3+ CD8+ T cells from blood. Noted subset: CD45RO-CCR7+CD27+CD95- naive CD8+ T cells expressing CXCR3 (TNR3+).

The CDR3 spells CSVEQGLGEQFF. This rearrangement joins TRBV29-1 to TRBJ2-1; TCRdb calls TRBD1, which cannot be checked without DNA. The CDR3 length is 12 residues. CDR1 is SQVTM, CDR2 ANQGSEA, per germline.